The source of this TCR beta chain is a study of early T cells in non-severe SARS-CoV-2 infection. Whole-study context: Alpha and beta chains were unpaired, from unsorted whole-blood bulk RNA. Whole-study results and caveats: There was a bias toward anti-spike CD8 responses in VDJdb matching, which missed private and CD4 specificities.

The length of the CDR3 is 13 residues. Germline assignment: CDR1 SGHTA and CDR2 FQGTGA. V dropped 3 bases and J dropped 0 bases, with 5 bases sitting between them. Tagging with unique molecular identifiers was applied to individual cDNA molecules. A single record per CDR3 protein comes from TCRdb applying MiXCR to the 5' RACE reads. Of 30,000 to 35,000 distinct CDR3 sequences in the sample, around 7% were seen once. This clonotype was seen repeatedly, ten times or more. Its specificity is not known. Specimen: whole blood. The clonotype was recovered from an adult who was a healthcare worker with PCR-confirmed SARS-CoV-2 infection or an uninfected control (not recorded which). The chain couples TRBV7-3 to TRBJ1-1, with no clear D. CDR3 region: CASSLTVNTEAFF. The DNA for the CDR3 is TGTGCCAGCAGCTTGACGGTGAACACTGAAGCTTTCTTT.